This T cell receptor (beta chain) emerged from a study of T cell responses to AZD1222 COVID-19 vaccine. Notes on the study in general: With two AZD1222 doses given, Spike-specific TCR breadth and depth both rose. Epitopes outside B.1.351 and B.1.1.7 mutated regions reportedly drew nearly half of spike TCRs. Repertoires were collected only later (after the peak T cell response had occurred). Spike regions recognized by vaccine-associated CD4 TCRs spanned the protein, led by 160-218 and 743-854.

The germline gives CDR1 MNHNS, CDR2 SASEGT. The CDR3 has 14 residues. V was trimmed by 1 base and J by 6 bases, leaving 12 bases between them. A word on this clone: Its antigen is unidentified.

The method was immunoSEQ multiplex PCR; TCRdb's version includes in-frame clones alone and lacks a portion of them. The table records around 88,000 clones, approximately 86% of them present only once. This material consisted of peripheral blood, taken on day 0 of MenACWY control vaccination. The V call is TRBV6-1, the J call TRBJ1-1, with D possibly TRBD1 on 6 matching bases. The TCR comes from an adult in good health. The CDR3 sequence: CASSEGQVLSEAFF. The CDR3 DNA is TGTGCCAGCAGTGAAGGACAGGTACTCTCTGAAGCTTTCTTT.